A single sample is the source of the 27 T cell receptor beta chains below, sequenced in a study of CD8+CD57+ T cells in acquired aplastic anemia. It was patients with CD8+CD57+ cell expansion by flow cytometry who were chosen for sequencing. According to the study, genomic DNA was the template for TCR beta VDJ and CDR3 profiling. MiXCR, run by TCRdb on the reads, gives a single entry per CDR3 protein. The sample consists of roughly 290,000 distinct CDR3 sequences, roughly 59% of them appearing once. Sequencing was carried out using sorted CD4+, CD8+, or CD8+CD57+ T cells (not recorded which) from PBMCs. These receptors were collected from a human donor with aplastic anemia.

This clonotype was observed once. The rearrangement links TRBV5-1 to TRBJ1-2; D remains unclear. The CDR3 loop spans 14 amino acids. CDR1 and CDR2 from the germline V gene are SGHRS and YFSETQ. Trimming left V 0 bases short and J 8 bases short, with 14 bases between. CDR3 sequence reads: CASSLGQGMAGYTF. Written as DNA, the CDR3 is TGCGCCAGCAGCTTGGGACAAGGGATGGCGGGCTACACCTTC. Full variable domain (rest looked up from reference TRBV5-1 and TRBJ1-2): KAGVTQTPRYLIKTRGQQVTLSCSPISGHRSVSWYQQTPGQGLQFLFEYFSETQRNKGNFPGRFSGRQFSNSRSEMNVSTLELGDSALYLCASSLGQGMAGYTFGSGTRLTVV.

This clonotype was picked up many times. This chain connects TRBV6-5 to TRBJ1-6; maybe TRBD1 (5 bases). The germline gives CDR1 MNHEY, CDR2 SVGAGI. This CDR3 is built from 15 residues. The V end was cut by 5 bases, the J end by 7 bases, with 15 bases between. The CDR3: CASSRAGTNNSPLHF. The DNA of the CDR3 is TGTGCCAGCAGTCGCGCCGGGACCAACAATTCACCCCTCCACTTT.

The chain joins TRBV14 to TRBJ2-7, with 9 bases matching TRBD1. With 3 bases clipped from V and 2 bases from J, the junction kept 11 bases outside the gene matches. Per germline, CDR1 SGHDN and CDR2 FVKESK. CDR3 length: 17 residues. CDR3 sequence: CASSQRSPGQGAYEQYF. In nucleotides, the CDR3 is TGTGCCAGCAGCCAGAGGAGTCCGGGACAGGGTGCCTACGAGCAGTACTTC.

This clonotype was seen at least ten times. The chain uses TRBV5-1 and TRBJ2-7; 10 bases line up with TRBD1. The J segment lost 1 base and the V segment lost 6 bases, leaving 7 bases of the junction unmatched. The length of the CDR3 is 15 residues. Germline assignment: CDR1 SGHRS and CDR2 YFSETQ. Here the CDR3 reads CASTPGQGLSYEQYF. For the CDR3, the DNA is TGCGCCAGCACACCGGGACAGGGGCTTTCCTACGAGCAGTACTTC.

Turning to this clonotype: Germline is not matched at one junction end, which may reflect a read error. The chain couples TRBV11-1 to TRBJ2-3, with TRBD2 matching over 12 bases. Germline V CDR1 and CDR2: SGHAT, FQDESV (reference sequence). The CDR3 runs to 15 residues. The CDR3 is CSVARLAGVTDTQYF. The DNA of the CDR3 is TGCAGCGTTGCCCGACTAGCGGGAGTGACAGATACGCAGTATTTC.

This clonotype has just a few counts. The chain is built from TRBV29-1 and TRBJ2-3; TRBD2 might be the D (6 bases). The germline V and J ends were trimmed by 3 bases and 2 bases, with 12 bases remaining between them. The germline V gene encodes CDR1 SQVTM and CDR2 ANQGSEA. This CDR3 has 14 amino acids. CDR3 residues: CSVEGRRDTDTQYF. The CDR3 coding sequence is TGCAGCGTTGAGGGGCGGAGGGACACAGATACGCAGTATTTT.

J is TRBJ1-1 and V is TRBV24-1; D not certain. CDR3 size: 13 residues. The V gene lost 7 bases and the J gene lost 3 bases, with 11 bases spanning the gap. Looked up from germline, CDR1 is KGHDR and CDR2 is SFDVKD. The CDR3 region is CATRGIPYTEAFF. The CDR3 DNA reads TGTGCCACCAGGGGTATTCCCTACACTGAAGCTTTCTTT.

This rearrangement joins TRBV10-3 to TRBJ1-5; possibly TRBD1 for D (6 bases). Germline V CDR1 and CDR2: ENHRY, SYGVKD. Trimming stripped 10 bases from V and 3 bases from J, with 13 bases between. The CDR3 extends over 13 amino acids. The CDR3 nucleotides are TGTGCCACGTCAGGACAGTTCAATCAGCCCCAGCATTTT. Protein product: CATSGQFNQPQHF.

Ten or more counts support this clonotype. The chain carries TRBV5-1 and TRBJ2-7; a possible D gene is TRBD1 (5 bases). This CDR3 is 15 amino acids long. The V gene lost 2 bases and the J gene lost 0 bases, with 12 bases spanning the gap. Germline CDR1 is SGHRS and CDR2 is YFSETQ. CDR3 protein: CASSFQLTGSYEQYF. The CDR3 nucleotides are TGCGCCAGCAGCTTCCAGCTAACAGGCTCCTACGAGCAGTACTTC.

In this sample, this clonotype turned up many times. The rearrangement joins TRBV7-9 to TRBJ1-1, with 8 bases aligning to TRBD1. The CDR3 consists of 15 residues. Per the germline V gene, CDR1 is SEHNR and CDR2 is FQNEAQ (reference sequence). Trimming removed 5 bases from V and 5 bases from J; junction bases left unmatched: 10. The CDR3 nucleotides are TGTGCCAGCAGCGGCCGGACAGGGAATAATACTGAAGCTTTCTTT. Its translation is CASSGRTGNNTEAFF. Supplemented by reference TRBV7-9 and TRBJ1-1, the full variable domain reads DTGVSQNPRHKITKRGQNVTFRCDPISEHNRLYWYRQTLGQGPEFLTYFQNEAQLEKSRLLSDRFSAERPKGSFSTLEIQRTEQGDSAMYLCASSGRTGNNTEAFFGQGTRLTVV.

The chain employs TRBV7-3 and TRBJ1-2; possibly TRBD1 for D (6 bases). This CDR3 has 13 amino acids. In germline, CDR1 is SGHTA, CDR2 FQGTGA. V was trimmed by 2 bases and J by 6 bases, leaving 10 bases between them. In nucleotides, the CDR3 is TGTGCCAGCAGCTTAGGGGCAGGGGATGGCTACACCTTC. Translating gives CASSLGAGDGYTF.

The chain joins TRBV12-3 or TRBV12-4 to TRBJ1-1; D is ambiguous. This CDR3 has 13 residues. V lost 4 bases to trimming and J lost 4 bases, with 10 bases between them. The chain's CDR3 is CASSYGRFTEAFF. DNA of the CDR3: TGTGCCAGCAGTTATGGACGGTTCACTGAAGCTTTCTTT.

V is TRBV20-1 and J is TRBJ2-3; TRBD1 matches at 7 bases. From germline, CDR1 is DFQATT and CDR2 SNEGSKA (reference sequence). The CDR3 loop spans 16 amino acids. After removal of 0 bases from V and 0 bases from J, the junction contained 6 bases not matched to a gene. DNA of the CDR3: TGCAGTGCTAGAGAATCCGGGACAGCTAGCACAGATACGCAGTATTTT. Translation: CSARESGTASTDTQYF.

CDR3 loop: CAIRGVGDGTDTQYF. Here the CDR3 DNA reads TGTGCCATCAGAGGGGTAGGGGACGGCACAGATACGCAGTATTTT. This rearrangement joins TRBV10-3 to TRBJ2-3; tentatively, D is TRBD1 or TRBD2 (5 bases each). The CDR3 contains 15 residues. The V end lost 6 bases, the J end lost 1 base, and 14 bases lay between the germline ends. Germline V gene data show CDR1 as ENHRY and CDR2 as SYGVKD.

This clonotype was seen only a few times. V is TRBV9 and J is TRBJ2-5, with 7 positions matching TRBD1. V lost 0 bases and J lost 5; bases outside the gene matches: 1. CDR1 SGDLS and CDR2 YYNGEE come from the germline V gene. The CDR3 contains 13 residues. The CDR3 DNA reads TGTGCCAGCAGCGTAGAACAGGGGGAGACCCAGTACTTC. It translates to CASSVEQGETQYF.

This clonotype was seen many times. V is TRBV7-9 and J is TRBJ1-2; no reliable D call. Germline V gene data show CDR1 as SEHNR and CDR2 as FQNEAQ (reference sequence). V dropped 5 bases and J dropped 0 bases, with 10 bases sitting between them. This CDR3 spans 14 amino acids. The CDR3 DNA sequence: TGTGCCAGCAGCCCCGGGCTTACTAACTATGGCTACACCTTC. It yields the protein CASSPGLTNYGYTF.

J is TRBJ2-3 and V is TRBV29-1, with 9 bases matching TRBD1. The CDR3 consists of 16 residues. Trimming removed 6 bases from V and 2 bases from J; junction bases left unmatched: 12. The germline gives CDR1 SQVTM, CDR2 ANQGSEA. CDR3 DNA: TGCAGCGTGGGACAGGGTCGGACCACCACCACAGATACGCAGTATTTT. Residues: CSVGQGRTTTTDTQYF.

The chain couples TRBV24-1 to TRBJ1-5; D is ambiguous. V was shortened by 7 bases and J by 13 bases, with 16 bases between the two germline ends. Looked up from germline, CDR1 is KGHDR and CDR2 is SFDVKD. The CDR3 is made up of 12 amino acids. The CDR3 DNA follows: TGTGCCACCAGCGAAAGAAAGGGCCTGCAGCATTTT. Protein product: CATSERKGLQHF.

This clonotype was counted at least ten times. The chain carries TRBV18 and TRBJ2-7; D remains unclear. V was cut by 3 bases and J by 3 bases, with 9 bases left in between. The length of the CDR3 is 13 residues. Germline V gene lookup returns CDR1 KGHSH and CDR2 LQKENI. CDR3 amino acids: CASSPGSYYEQYF. As DNA, the CDR3 is TGTGCCAGCTCACCTGGATCCTACTACGAGCAGTACTTC.

The rearrangement joins TRBV9 to TRBJ1-4, with D possibly being TRBD1 (5 bases). Germline V gene sequence: CDR1 SGDLS, CDR2 YYNGEE. CDR3 length: 16 amino acids. V lost 4 bases and J lost 5, with 18 bases in between. CDR3 coding DNA: TGTGCCAGCAGCCCTTCCCCGGGGGAGAACAATGAAAAACTGTTTTTT. Its translation: CASSPSPGENNEKLFF.

This clonotype was seen a few times. The chain joins TRBV20-1 to TRBJ1-6; no definite D call. V was shortened by 0 bases and J by 8 bases, with 8 bases between the two germline ends. Germline loops: CDR1 DFQATT, CDR2 SNEGSKA (reference sequence). This CDR3 contains 13 residues. This chain's CDR3 is CSAREGGYSPLHF. As DNA, the CDR3 is TGCAGTGCTAGAGAAGGAGGATATTCACCCCTCCACTTT.

This clonotype has only a few counts. The chain recombines TRBV5-1 with TRBJ1-1; no definite D call. The CDR3 covers 14 residues. The V gene lost 3 bases and the J gene lost 0 bases, with 9 bases spanning the gap. Germline V gene lookup returns CDR1 SGHRS and CDR2 YFSETQ. The CDR3: CASSSRPVNTEAFF. In DNA, the CDR3 is TGCGCCAGCAGCTCCCGACCCGTGAACACTGAAGCTTTCTTT.

The chain recombines TRBV9 with TRBJ1-1; 7 positions match TRBD1. This CDR3 has 14 amino acids. Germline assignment: CDR1 SGDLS and CDR2 YYNGEE. Losses at the gene ends were 0 bases for V and 5 bases for J; bases not matched to a gene: 4. CDR3 nucleotides: TGTGCCAGCAGCGTAGACACAGGGGTAACTGAAGCTTTCTTT. This sequence encodes CASSVDTGVTEAFF.

This clonotype was seen only once. A much larger clone differs by one base, so this may be a read error. The rearrangement links TRBV6-5 to TRBJ1-3; D remains unclear. V was shortened by 0 bases and J by 1 base, with 10 bases between the two germline ends. Germline loops: CDR1 MNHEY, CDR2 SVGAGI. The CDR3 contains 16 residues. This chain's CDR3 is CASSYSREESGNTIYF. CDR3 DNA: TGTGCCAGCAGTTACTCGAGAGAGGAATCTGGAAACACCATATATTTT.

The genes are TRBV5-4 and TRBJ1-1; D perhaps matches TRBD1 (6 bases). Germline V gene sequence: CDR1 SGHNT, CDR2 YYREEE (reference sequence). The CDR3 totals 16 residues. Trimming stripped 0 bases from V and 3 bases from J, with 15 bases between. CDR3 nucleotide sequence: TGTGCCAGCAGCTTGGGACAGGCCGGGGGGGACACTGAAGCTTTCTTT. Its translation is CASSLGQAGGDTEAFF.

This clonotype was detected ten times or more. This chain joins TRBV12-3 or TRBV12-4 and TRBJ1-2; weak D call: TRBD1 (5 bases). The V end lost 8 bases, the J end lost 5 bases, and 12 bases lay between the germline ends. The CDR3 loop spans 12 amino acids. CDR3 amino acids: CASGARAYGYTF. CDR3 in DNA: TGTGCCAGCGGGGCCCGGGCTTATGGCTACACCTTC.

Ten or more counts support this clonotype. V and J are TRBV5-1 and TRBJ1-2, with 8 bases aligning to TRBD1. The CDR3 covers 14 residues. Trimming removed 0 bases from V and 6 bases from J; junction bases left unmatched: 4. Germline CDR1 SGHRS, CDR2 YFSETQ. The CDR3 DNA sequence: TGCGCCAGCAGCTTGGGTGCAGGGGGCGATGGCTACACCTTC. This sequence encodes CASSLGAGGDGYTF.